This TCR beta chain came from a study of cytomegalovirus exposure and HLA in healthy donors. The protocol was immunoSEQ multiplex PCR, while the TCRdb copy is restricted to in-frame clones and leaves out a portion. The repertoire has about 60,000 clones, approximately 95% of them found once; the top ten carry 6% to 8.5%. Germline CDR1 is GTSNPN and CDR2 is SVGIG (reference sequence). Between the trimmed V and J ends, which lost 4 bases and 2 bases, there was a span of 8 bases. The CDR3 covers 12 residues. The J gene is TRBJ2-5, the V gene TRBV30; D not certain. The clonotype was recovered from a woman under 30 in good health and CMV-seropositive. Material for sequencing was PBMCs. CDR3 sequence: CAWKAAQETQYF. In DNA, the CDR3 is TGTGCCTGGAAGGCGGCACAAGAGACCCAGTACTTC.